A single sample is the source of the 27 T cell receptor beta chains below, sequenced in a study of T cell responses to AZD1222 COVID-19 vaccine. The method was immunoSEQ multiplex PCR; TCRdb's version includes in-frame clones alone and lacks a portion of them. The sample has under 200,000 clones, around 94% seen once. Specimen: peripheral blood, collected 28 days after the second dose of the MenACWY control vaccine. Source of these receptors: an adult who received the MenACWY meningococcal vaccine as a control.

The gene calls are TRBV4-2 and TRBJ1-2; 9 nucleotides match TRBD1. Germline V gives CDR1 LGHNA, CDR2 YNFKEQ. Trimming took 0 bases from V and 1 from J; bases not matched to a gene: 3. The CDR3 runs 16 residues. In DNA, the CDR3 is TGTGCCAGCAGCCAAGATCTGACAGGGGGTAACTATGGCTACACCTTC. Translation gives CASSQDLTGGNYGYTF.

The chain links TRBV5-4 to TRBJ2-3; 7 nucleotides match TRBD2. The CDR3 has 13 amino acids. Trimming at V came to 4 bases and at J to 7 bases, leaving 6 bases not matched to a gene. Germline loops: CDR1 SGHNT, CDR2 YYREEE (reference sequence). Written as DNA, the CDR3 is TGTGCCAGCAGCCTTTGGGGGGGAAATACGCAGTATTTT. This codes for CASSLWGGNTQYF.

The genes are TRBV28 and TRBJ1-1; 7 bases align to TRBD1. Germline CDR1 is MDHEN and CDR2 is SYDVKM. This CDR3 is 14 amino acids long. After removal of 6 bases from V and 1 base from J, the junction contained 5 bases not matched to a gene. The CDR3 spells CASRDRLRNTEAFF. The CDR3 DNA reads as TGTGCCAGCAGGGACAGGCTGCGGAACACTGAAGCTTTCTTT.

V and J are TRBV28 and TRBJ1-1, with D hard to call. The CDR3 covers 12 residues. V shed 6 bases and J shed 5 bases, with 10 bases lying between them. Germline V gives CDR1 MDHEN, CDR2 SYDVKM. For the CDR3, the DNA is TGTGCCAGCAGCCGCCCCACGACTGAAGCTTTCTTT. Its translation: CASSRPTTEAFF. The full variable domain, rest sourced from reference TRBV28 and TRBJ1-1, is DVKVTQSSRYLVKRTGEKVFLECVQDMDHENMFWYRQDPGLGLRLIYFSYDVKMKEKGDIPEGYSVSREKKERFSLILESASTNQTSMYLCASSRPTTEAFFGQGTRLTVV.

The CDR3 DNA is TGTGCCAGTAGTAGTCAGGAGGTGGACACTGAAGCTTTCTTT. It codes for CASSSQEVDTEAFF. The rearrangement joins TRBV19 to TRBJ1-1; D gene unclear. Per the germline V gene, CDR1 is LNHDA and CDR2 is SQIVND (reference sequence). V was cut by 4 bases and J by 3 bases, with 12 bases left in between. This CDR3 is 14 amino acids long.

The chain has TRBV5-1 and TRBJ1-3, with TRBD1 as a possible D gene (5 bases). This CDR3 has 15 amino acids. Germline V lookup: CDR1 SGHRS, CDR2 YFSETQ. V dropped 4 bases and J dropped 4 bases, with 15 bases sitting between them. CDR3 sequence reads: CASSPTPGVGNTIYF. CDR3 DNA: TGCGCCAGCAGCCCGACCCCGGGGGTCGGAAACACCATATATTTT.

The chain links TRBV5-1 to TRBJ1-6; D remains unclear. Deletions cut 4 bases from V and 6 bases from J, with 20 bases between. Germline-derived CDR1 and CDR2 are SGHRS and YFSETQ. The CDR3 contains 17 residues. CDR3 amino acids: CASSPTFSRRVNSPLHF. In DNA, the CDR3 is TGCGCCAGCAGCCCTACCTTTTCGCGGAGGGTTAATTCACCCCTCCACTTT.

The chain combines TRBV3-1 (or the pseudogene TRBV3-2) with TRBJ2-7; D is undetermined. Deletions cut 0 bases from V and 0 bases from J, with 12 bases between. The CDR3 covers 16 residues. Germline-derived CDR1 and CDR2 are LGHDT and YNNKEL (reference sequence). The CDR3: CASSQDWSRVSYEQYF. The CDR3 coding sequence is TGTGCCAGCAGCCAAGATTGGAGTCGTGTCTCCTACGAGCAGTACTTC.

The rearrangement joins TRBV30 to TRBJ2-6; the D is unclear. The CDR3 length is 12 residues. Germline V gene lookup returns CDR1 GTSNPN and CDR2 SVGIG (reference sequence). The V end was cut by 7 bases, the J end by 0 bases, with 4 bases between. In DNA, the CDR3 is TGTGCCTCATACTCTGGGGCCAACGTCCTGACTTTC. Translation gives CASYSGANVLTF.

V gene TRBV7-9 combines with J gene TRBJ2-1; 8 nucleotides align to TRBD2. V lost 7 bases and J lost 7; bases outside the gene matches: 21. CDR1 is SEHNR, CDR2 FQNEAQ, per germline (reference sequence). The CDR3 sequence is 18 residues long. The CDR3 is CASIQAGVRRNTRNEQFF. The CDR3 nucleotides read TGTGCCAGCATCCAAGCGGGAGTGAGGAGGAACACCAGGAATGAGCAGTTCTTC.

The chain is built from TRBV10-3 and TRBJ1-2, with a possible D match to TRBD1 (6 bases). The ends were cut back, 4 bases at V and 2 bases at J, with 14 bases in the middle. CDR3 size: 15 residues. CDR1 and CDR2 (germline): ENHRY, SYGVKD. The CDR3 loop reads CAISASFGQNYGYTF. Here the CDR3 DNA reads TGTGCCATCAGTGCCAGTTTTGGACAGAACTATGGCTACACCTTC.

Of note for this clone: One end of the junction does not line up with germline, which may come from a read error. This chain connects TRBV6-5 to TRBJ1-1; 8 bases are a match to TRBD1. This CDR3 is built from 15 residues. Germline loops: CDR1 MNHEY, CDR2 SVGAGI. The CDR3 loop is CASSDSGTGNTEAFF. CDR3 nucleotide sequence: TGTGCCAGCAGTGACTCCGGGACAGGGAACACTGAAGCTTTCTTT.

This rearrangement joins TRBV15 to TRBJ2-1, with a weak D call TRBD1 (5 bases). V was shortened by 0 bases and J by 6 bases, with 12 bases between the two germline ends. Germline V gene data show CDR1 as LNHNV and CDR2 as YYDKDF (reference sequence). CDR3 length: 15 amino acids. Written as DNA, the CDR3 is TGTGCCACCAGCAGAGATTCGGTAACAGGCAATGAGCAGTTCTTC. This codes for CATSRDSVTGNEQFF.

The V and J genes are TRBV28 and TRBJ1-1, with unresolved D. Trimming removed 5 bases from V and 5 bases from J, with 12 bases in between. The CDR3 has 13 amino acids. Per the germline V gene, CDR1 is MDHEN and CDR2 is SYDVKM. The CDR3 here is CASSQEGRTEAFF. The CDR3 nucleotides are TGTGCCAGCAGTCAAGAGGGTCGGACTGAAGCTTTCTTT.

The chain combines TRBV6-5 with TRBJ1-4; TRBD1 is a possible D gene (5 bases). The CDR3 contains 15 residues. V lost 6 bases and J 8 bases, leaving 19 bases between the germline ends. The germline V gene encodes CDR1 MNHEY and CDR2 SVGAGI. CDR3: CASRAPGGVTEKLFF. The CDR3 nucleotides read TGTGCCAGCAGGGCCCCGGGGGGGGTGACGGAAAAACTGTTTTTT.

This sequence joins TRBV30 and TRBJ2-3, with 7 bases matching TRBD2. The junction had 8 bases not matched to a gene; V was cut back by 3 bases and J by 5 bases. Germline loops: CDR1 GTSNPN, CDR2 SVGIG (reference sequence). The CDR3 has 14 amino acids. This chain's CDR3 is CAWRSGAAVDTQYF. As DNA, the CDR3 is TGTGCCTGGAGAAGCGGGGCCGCCGTAGATACGCAGTATTTT.

The rearrangement links TRBV10-3 to TRBJ1-3; D is possibly TRBD1 (5 bases). V was pared by 8 bases and J by 2 bases, with 7 bases between. CDR1 is ENHRY and CDR2 is SYGVKD in the germline V gene. The CDR3 extends over 12 amino acids. The CDR3 DNA follows: TGTGCCATCGGAGGGGCTGGAAACACCATATATTTT. This sequence encodes CAIGGAGNTIYF.

The chain couples TRBV15 to TRBJ2-5; D possibly uses TRBD1 or TRBD2 (6 bases each). The CDR3 spans 16 residues. Looked up from germline, CDR1 is LNHNV and CDR2 is YYDKDF (reference sequence). V was pared by 0 bases and J by 7 bases, with 18 bases between. The CDR3 is CATSRDKGDLGGTQYF. CDR3 nucleotide sequence: TGTGCCACCAGCAGAGATAAGGGGGACCTCGGGGGGACCCAGTACTTC.

This clone was observed a few times. This sequence joins TRBV28 and TRBJ2-1, with 7 bases matching TRBD1. This CDR3 has 16 residues. Germline V CDR1 and CDR2: MDHEN, SYDVKM. V lost 4 bases and J lost 2; bases outside the gene matches: 8. The CDR3 coding sequence is TGTGCCAGCAGTTCAACAGGGGTGATGCCCTACAATGAGCAGTTCTTC. Protein product: CASSSTGVMPYNEQFF.

The chain uses TRBV6-1 and TRBJ1-5; D is unresolved. Germline CDR1 and CDR2: MNHNS and SASEGT. V shed 2 bases and J shed 4 bases, with 12 bases lying between them. The CDR3 has 15 amino acids. The CDR3 DNA reads as TGTGCCAGCAGTGAAAGACGCTCGTTAAATCAGCCCCAGCATTTT. Its translation: CASSERRSLNQPQHF.

In the case of this clone: A read error may account for a junction end that differs from germline. V usage is TRBV11-3 and J usage is TRBJ2-7; D may match TRBD1 or TRBD2 (5 bases each). Germline values: CDR1 SGHNT, CDR2 YENEEA. The CDR3 is made up of 13 amino acids. The CDR3 sequence: CASSLEGFGTLAF. The CDR3 DNA reads as TGTGCCAGCAGCTTAGAGGGATTCGGGACGCTAGCCTTC.

This clone was detected only once. The chain uses TRBV30 and TRBJ2-7; unclear D gene. V was shortened by 0 bases and J by 3 bases, with 6 bases between the two germline ends. This CDR3 spans 12 amino acids. The germline gives CDR1 GTSNPN, CDR2 SVGIG (reference sequence). DNA for the CDR3: TGTGCCTGGAGTGTACTGTTCTACGAGCAGTACTTC. Its translation: CAWSVLFYEQYF.

V usage is TRBV5-1 and J usage is TRBJ1-6; 8 nucleotides align to TRBD1. V was clipped by 4 bases and J by 7 bases; unmatched bases: 10. The CDR3 runs 16 residues. The germline V gene encodes CDR1 SGHRS and CDR2 YFSETQ. CDR3 coding DNA: TGCGCCAGCAGCCCAGGGCCAGGGGGCGGAAATTCACCCCTCCACTTT. Amino acid sequence: CASSPGPGGGNSPLHF.

The rearrangement joins TRBV7-3 to TRBJ2-2, with TRBD2 as a possible D gene (5 bases). Deletions cut 1 base from V and 3 bases from J, with 6 bases between. Per the germline V gene, CDR1 is SGHTA and CDR2 is FQGTGA. The CDR3 has 14 amino acids. CDR3 amino acids: CASSLMGDTGELFF. CDR3 in DNA: TGTGCCAGCAGCTTAATGGGAGACACCGGGGAGCTGTTTTTT.

V and J are TRBV28 and TRBJ2-5, with D uncertain. The CDR3 runs 13 residues. V lost 4 bases and J lost 0, with 6 bases in between. CDR1 and CDR2 from the germline V gene are MDHEN and SYDVKM. The CDR3 DNA sequence: TGTGCCAGCAGTTCGGCTAACCAAGAGACCCAGTACTTC. Translating it yields CASSSANQETQYF.

The chain carries TRBV6-2 or TRBV6-3 and TRBJ1-1; D may be TRBD1 (6 bases). Germline CDR1 and CDR2: MNHEY and SVGEGT. The V and J ends lost 4 bases and 3 bases respectively, with 12 bases between them. The CDR3 covers 14 residues. In DNA form, the CDR3 reads TGTGCCAGCAGTTCCCAGGGGAGGTACACTGAAGCTTTCTTT. Encoded protein: CASSSQGRYTEAFF.

V gene TRBV9 combines with J gene TRBJ1-2; D ambiguous. The V end was cut by 0 bases, the J end by 0 bases, with 3 bases between. The CDR3 is 13 residues long. The V gene's germline CDR1 is SGDLS and CDR2 YYNGEE. Here the CDR3 reads CASSVDSNYGYTF. In DNA form, the CDR3 reads TGTGCCAGCAGCGTAGACTCTAACTATGGCTACACCTTC.